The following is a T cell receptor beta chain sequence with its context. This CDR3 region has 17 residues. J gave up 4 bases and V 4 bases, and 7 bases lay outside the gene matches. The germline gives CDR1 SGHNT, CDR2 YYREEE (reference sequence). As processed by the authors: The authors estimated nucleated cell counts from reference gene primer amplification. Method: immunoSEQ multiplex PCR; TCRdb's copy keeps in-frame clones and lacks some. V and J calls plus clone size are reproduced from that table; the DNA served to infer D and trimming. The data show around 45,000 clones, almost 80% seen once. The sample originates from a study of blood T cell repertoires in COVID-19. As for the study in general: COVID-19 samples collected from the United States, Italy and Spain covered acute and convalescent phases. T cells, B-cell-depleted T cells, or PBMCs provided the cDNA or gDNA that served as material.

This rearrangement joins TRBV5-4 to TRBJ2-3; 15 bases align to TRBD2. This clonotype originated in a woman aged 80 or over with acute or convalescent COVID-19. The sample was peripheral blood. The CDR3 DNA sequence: TGTGCCAGCAGCAGGCCGGGACTAGCGGGAGGCTCAGATACGCAGTATTTT. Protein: CASSRPGLAGGSDTQYF.